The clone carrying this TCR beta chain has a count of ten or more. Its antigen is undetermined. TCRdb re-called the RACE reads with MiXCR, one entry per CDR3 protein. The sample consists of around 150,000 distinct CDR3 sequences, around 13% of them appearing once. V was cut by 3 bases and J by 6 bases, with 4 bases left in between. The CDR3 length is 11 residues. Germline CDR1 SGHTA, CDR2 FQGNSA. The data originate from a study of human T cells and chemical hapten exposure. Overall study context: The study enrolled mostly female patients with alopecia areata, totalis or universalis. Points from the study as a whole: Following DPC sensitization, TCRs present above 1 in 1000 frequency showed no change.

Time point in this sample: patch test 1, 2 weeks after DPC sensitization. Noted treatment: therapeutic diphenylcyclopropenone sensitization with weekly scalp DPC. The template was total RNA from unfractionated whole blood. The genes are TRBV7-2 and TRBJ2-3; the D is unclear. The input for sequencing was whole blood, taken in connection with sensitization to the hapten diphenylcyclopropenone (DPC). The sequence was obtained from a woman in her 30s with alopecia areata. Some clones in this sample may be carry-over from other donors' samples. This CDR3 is CASSFGDTQYF. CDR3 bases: TGTGCCAGCAGCTTTGGGGATACGCAGTATTTT.